These T cell receptor beta chains were read from a single sample in a study of T cell repertoires in cytomegalovirus infection. TCRdb called the reads again in MiXCR, with one record for every CDR3 protein. The sample contains around 570,000 distinct CDR3 sequences, 40% of which appear only once. Which antigens these TCRs recognize remains unknown. Specimen: cultured PBMCs, collected from culture after CMV antigen stimulation. The receptors were sampled from a human donor in good health (CMV status not recorded). Some clones in this sample may be carry-over from other donors' samples. Each CDR3 is given with its conserved first and last residue. A D gene is named only where the DNA matches it firmly. Expanded clones are given a class, and other clones once, few, many or no size at all.

j_gene	abundance	d_gene	v_gene	CDR3nt	CDR3aa
TRBJ2-4	-	TRBD2	TRBV5-5	TGTGCCAGCAGCCAGCGGGGGATTCAGTACTTC	CASSQRGIQYF
TRBJ2-1	-	-	TRBV15	TGTGCCACCAGCAGTGCTACCTACAATGAGCAGTTCTTC	CATSSATYNEQFF
TRBJ2-1	-	-	TRBV5-5	TGTGCCAGCAGCTTGGACAGAGGAATGTTCTACAATGAGCAGTTCTTC	CASSLDRGMFYNEQFF
TRBJ2-6	-	-	TRBV25-1	TGTGCCAGCAAATCGGCTGGGGCCAACGTCCTGACTTTC	CASKSAGANVLTF
TRBJ1-5	-	-	TRBV5-6	TGTGCCAGCAGCCTACGTGAAACCCGGGGCCAGCCCCAGCATTTT	CASSLRETRGQPQHF
TRBJ1-2	few	TRBD1	TRBV18	TGTGCCAGCTCACCACCGCAGGGGGATCTTGGCTACACCTTC	CASSPPQGDLGYTF
TRBJ2-1	-	-	TRBV7-4	TGTGCCAGCAGCTTAGTTGGCCGGGCGCAGTTCTTC	CASSLVGRAQFF
TRBJ1-4	-	-	TRBV27	TGTGCCAGCAGTTTATCTAGGGGATCGTCTACTAATGAAAAACTGTTTTTT	CASSLSRGSSTNEKLFF
TRBJ2-7	-	-	TRBV7-2	TGTGCCAGCATGGCAGGGTTAACCTACGAGCAGTACTTC	CASMAGLTYEQYF
TRBJ2-7	-	-	TRBV11-2	TGTGCCAGCACCACCCTCGGGCGCGAGCAGTACTTC	CASTTLGREQYF
TRBJ2-5	-	-	TRBV7-9	TGTGCCAGCAGCTTACAACTTGGAGAGACCCAGTACTTC	CASSLQLGETQYF
TRBJ2-2	few	TRBD2	TRBV10-3	TGTGCCATCAGTGGGACCCTAGCGGGAGACCCAGAAAACACCGGGGAGCTGTTTTTT	CAISGTLAGDPENTGELFF
TRBJ2-3	-	-	TRBV4-2	TGTGCCAGCAGTCAAAATAGACAGTCTAGCACAGATACGCAGTATTTT	CASSQNRQSSTDTQYF
TRBJ2-7	-	-	TRBV11-2	TGTGCCAGCAGCCCGCGAAGTAGTGGAGATGACGAGTACTTC	CASSPRSSGDDEYF
TRBJ2-7	few	TRBD1	TRBV6-2/TRBV6-3	TGTGCCACGACAGGGGGCGACGAGCAGTACTTC	CATTGGDEQYF
TRBJ1-6	-	TRBD1	TRBV10-3	TGTGCCATCAGTGAGTACAGGGGAGAAGAAGTCCACTTT	CAISEYRGEEVHF
TRBJ2-7	-	-	TRBV20-1	TGCAGTGCTACAGAGACCGTTCGACACAGAGTAACCTACGAGCAGTACTTC	CSATETVRHRVTYEQYF
TRBJ2-1	-	-	TRBV12-3/TRBV12-4	TGTGCCAGCAGTCGGACAGCTACGGGCAATGAGCAGTTCTTC	CASSRTATGNEQFF
TRBJ2-7	few	-	TRBV7-2	TGTGCCAGCAGCTTAAGTGGGCTAGCGAATTACGAGCAGTACTTC	CASSLSGLANYEQYF